This paragraph covers one T cell receptor (beta chain) sequence. The CDR3 covers 16 residues. Trimming shortened V by 1 base and J by 0 bases, and 10 bases separated the two germline ends. Germline V CDR1 and CDR2: MGHRA, YSYEKL. The data stem from a study of blood T cell repertoires in COVID-19. Overall study: The analysed material was cDNA or gDNA that came from T cells, B-cell-depleted T cells, or PBMCs.

Per the original data handling: Quantification of nucleated cells was approximated via reference gene primer amplification. This table comes from immunoSEQ multiplex PCR, and its TCRdb copy is limited to in-frame clones, with some not included. D and trimming come from the DNA, and the V and J calls and clone size come from that table. The sample yields around 250,000 clones, 65% to 85% seen once. The source of this sequence is a man aged 35 to 55 with active or convalescent COVID-19. Sequenced: peripheral blood. This chain links TRBV4-1 with TRBJ2-1, with no clear D. The CDR3 loop reads CASSQGASFSYNEQFF. CDR3 DNA: TGCGCCAGCAGCCAAGGGGCCTCTTTCTCCTACAATGAGCAGTTCTTC.